Listed here is a single TCR beta chain. The antigen is unknown. Assay: immunoSEQ multiplex PCR; the TCRdb copy retains only in-frame clones and omits some. In the table there are some 20,000 clones, approximately 90% of which are singletons. The source of the sample is a study of monozygotic twins with cystic fibrosis. Study-wide background: Around 3 micrograms of fragmented DNA underwent roughly 16 PCR cycles for library preparation.

Study-wide results and caveats: V usage most resembled the co-twin in 13 of 16 pairs. Median Simpson clonality of approximately 0.0088 suggested naive T cells predominated.

Germline V gene data show CDR1 as MGHRA and CDR2 as YSYEKL. The CDR3 is 16 amino acids. With 4 bases removed from V and 2 bases from J, the gap between germline ends came to 18 bases. The source is a woman in her twenties or thirties with cystic fibrosis. Sequencing used blood. V and J are TRBV4-1 and TRBJ2-7, with TRBD2 as a possible D gene (6 bases). In DNA form, the CDR3 reads TGCGCCAGCAGCCGAGAGGAGGGAATTGGCCCCTACGAGCAGTACTTC. Translation: CASSREEGIGPYEQYF.